The rows below give T cell receptor beta chains drawn from one sample of a study of cytomegalovirus exposure and HLA in healthy donors. Assay used: immunoSEQ multiplex PCR; TCRdb lists only in-frame clones, some missing. Of about 190,000 clones in the sample, 70% to 90% were seen once. The sequencing input was PBMCs. The receptor set was obtained from a woman under 30 in good health and CMV-seronegative. The CDR3 runs from the conserved cysteine through the conserved F or W. The order of the fields is J gene, V gene, D gene, clone size, CDR3 protein, CDR3 DNA. D genes are given only for firm matches. For some rows the clone size is stated as once, few or many, or as a class when expanded; others skip it.

>TRBJ2-4|TRBV29-1|TRBD1|NA
CSVEEQGEASAYF
TGCAGCGTGGAAGAACAGGGGGAGGCCTCGGCTTACTTC
>TRBJ2-7|TRBV4-1|TRBD2|NA
CASSQDVLADVYEQYF
TGCGCCAGCAGCCAAGATGTTCTAGCGGACGTCTACGAGCAGTACTTC
>TRBJ1-2|TRBV13|NA|NA
CASTESGGVYGYTF
TGTGCCAGCACCGAGAGCGGGGGCGTCTATGGCTACACCTTC
>TRBJ2-3|TRBV6-1|TRBD2|NA
CASNSGGRGTDTQYF
TGTGCCAGCAATAGCGGGGGGAGGGGCACAGATACGCAGTATTTT
>TRBJ2-1|TRBV7-6|TRBD2|NA
CASSFRLAGASYNEQFF
TGTGCCAGCAGCTTCCGACTAGCGGGGGCCTCCTACAATGAGCAGTTCTTC
>TRBJ1-1|TRBV25-1|TRBD1|NA
CASGQGVGTEAFF
TGTGCCAGCGGACAGGGGGTCGGCACTGAAGCTTTCTTT
>TRBJ1-2|TRBV18|NA|NA
CASSPRRGTEGYTF
TGTGCCAGCTCACCACGCCGGGGTACAGAAGGCTACACCTTC
>TRBJ1-4|TRBV5-1|NA|NA
CASSTGLGPRKTVF
TGCGCCAGCAGTACCGGTCTAGGCCCTCGAAAAACTGTTTTT
>TRBJ2-5|TRBV6-5|NA|NA
CASSYSGGTGQETQYF
TGTGCCAGCAGTTACTCGGGCGGCACGGGACAAGAGACCCAGTACTTC
>TRBJ2-3|TRBV7-8|TRBD1|NA
CASSPQGAGDTQYF
TGTGCCAGCAGCCCACAGGGGGCTGGAGATACGCAGTATTTT
>TRBJ2-3|TRBV7-2|TRBD1|NA
CASSLAGTGPDTQYF
TGTGCCAGCAGCTTAGCCGGGACAGGGCCAGATACGCAGTATTTT
>TRBJ2-7|TRBV10-3|NA|once
CAISESRVPSYEQYF
TGTGCCATCAGTGAGTCGAGAGTTCCCTCCTACGAGCAGTACTTC
>TRBJ2-5|TRBV19|TRBD1|NA
CASSIDKTGGAYGTQYF
TGTGCCAGTAGTATAGATAAGACAGGGGGCGCGTACGGGACCCAGTACTTC
>TRBJ1-1|TRBV7-8|NA|NA
CASSRDRTTEAFF
TGTGCCAGCAGTCGTGACAGGACCACTGAAGCTTTCTTT
>TRBJ2-1|TRBV5-8|TRBD2|NA
CASSLGAGGRFF
TGTGCCAGCAGCTTGGGAGCGGGGGGCCGGTTCTTC
>TRBJ1-1|TRBV4-2|NA|NA
CASTLRGSRRAEAFF
TGTGCCAGCACTTTAAGGGGCAGTCGTCGCGCTGAAGCTTTCTTT
>TRBJ2-7|TRBV20-1|NA|once
CSARDRGEQYF
TGCAGTGCTAGAGATCGGGGCGAGCAGTACTTC
>TRBJ2-7|TRBV30|TRBD2|NA
CAWRGLAGSYEQYF
TGTGCCTGGAGGGGACTAGCGGGCTCCTACGAGCAGTACTTC
>TRBJ1-5|TRBV18|TRBD1|NA
CASSGGQGAFQPQHF
TGTGCCAGCTCAGGAGGACAGGGGGCTTTTCAGCCCCAGCATTTT
>TRBJ1-2|TRBV9|NA|NA
CASSVETVSFYGYTF
TGTGCCAGCAGCGTAGAGACAGTGAGTTTCTATGGCTACACCTTC
>TRBJ2-2|TRBV6-5|TRBD1|NA
CASSYGTGGAVGELFF
TGTGCCAGCAGTTACGGGACAGGGGGCGCGGTCGGGGAGCTGTTTTTT
>TRBJ2-3|TRBV7-9|NA|NA
CASSMGGTDTQYF
TGTGCCAGCAGCATGGGGGGTACGGATACGCAGTATTTT
>TRBJ2-7|TRBV10-3|TRBD1|NA
CAISEPTGVGEQYF
TGTGCCATCAGTGAGCCTACAGGGGTGGGTGAGCAGTACTTC
>TRBJ1-2|TRBV29-1|NA|NA
CSVEAAPYVYTF
TGCAGCGTTGAGGCAGCGCCGTATGTCTACACCTTC